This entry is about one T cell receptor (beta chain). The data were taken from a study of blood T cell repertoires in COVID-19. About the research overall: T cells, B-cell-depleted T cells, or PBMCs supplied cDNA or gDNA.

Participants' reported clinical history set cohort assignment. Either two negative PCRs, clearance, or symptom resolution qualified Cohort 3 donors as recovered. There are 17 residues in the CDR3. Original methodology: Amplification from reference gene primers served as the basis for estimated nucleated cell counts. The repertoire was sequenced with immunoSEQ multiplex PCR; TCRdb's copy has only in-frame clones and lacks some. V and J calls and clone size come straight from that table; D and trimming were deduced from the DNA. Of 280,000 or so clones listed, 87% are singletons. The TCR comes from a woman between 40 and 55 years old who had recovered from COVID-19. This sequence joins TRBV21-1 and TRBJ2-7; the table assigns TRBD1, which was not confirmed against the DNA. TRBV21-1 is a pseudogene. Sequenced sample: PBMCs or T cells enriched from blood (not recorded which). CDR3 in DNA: TGTGCCAGCAGCAAAAGGGGGCTGGGGACTTCTGAATACGAGCAGTACTTC. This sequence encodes CASSKRGLGTSEYEQYF.